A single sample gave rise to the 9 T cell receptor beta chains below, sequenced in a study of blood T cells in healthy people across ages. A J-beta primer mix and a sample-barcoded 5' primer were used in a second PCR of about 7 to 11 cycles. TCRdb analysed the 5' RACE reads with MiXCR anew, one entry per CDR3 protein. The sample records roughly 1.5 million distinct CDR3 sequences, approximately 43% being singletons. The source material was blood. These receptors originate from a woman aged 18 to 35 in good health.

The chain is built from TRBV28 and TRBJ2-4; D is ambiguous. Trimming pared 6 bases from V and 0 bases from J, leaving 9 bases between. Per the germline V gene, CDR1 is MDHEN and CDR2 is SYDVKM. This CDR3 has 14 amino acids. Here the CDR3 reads CASRLATAKNIQYF. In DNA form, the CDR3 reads TGTGCCAGCAGGTTAGCCACAGCCAAAAACATTCAGTACTTC.

The CDR3: CATTPGSSDTQYF. The CDR3 DNA sequence: TGTGCCACCACCCCGGGTAGTTCAGATACGCAGTATTTT. The chain combines TRBV15 with TRBJ2-3; D remains ambiguous. The V end was cut by 7 bases, the J end by 4 bases, with 12 bases between. CDR1 is LNHNV, CDR2 YYDKDF, per germline (reference sequence). The CDR3 contains 13 residues.

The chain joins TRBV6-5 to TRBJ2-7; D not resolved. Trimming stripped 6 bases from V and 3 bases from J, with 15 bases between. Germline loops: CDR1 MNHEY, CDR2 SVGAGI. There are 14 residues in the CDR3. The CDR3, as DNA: TGTGCCAGCAGCCTCAAGATCTCTCTCTACGAGCAGTACTTC. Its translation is CASSLKISLYEQYF.

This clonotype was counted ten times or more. The CDR3: CSVEVGLPYEQYF. The DNA of the CDR3 is TGCAGCGTTGAAGTTGGCCTACCCTACGAGCAGTACTTC. The chain joins TRBV29-1 to TRBJ2-7; unclear D gene. Trimming pared 1 base from V and 2 bases from J, leaving 9 bases between. The length of the CDR3 is 13 residues. The V gene's germline CDR1 is SQVTM and CDR2 ANQGSEA.

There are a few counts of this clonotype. CDR3 residues: CASSGGTYGYTF. As DNA, the CDR3 is TGTGCCAGCAGCGGGGGGACTTATGGCTACACCTTC. This chain uses TRBV11-2 with TRBJ1-2; TRBD1 is a possible D gene (5 bases). CDR1 and CDR2 from the germline V gene are SGHAT and FQNNGV. Trimming cost V 5 bases and J 5 bases, with 9 bases left between them. The CDR3 has 12 residues.

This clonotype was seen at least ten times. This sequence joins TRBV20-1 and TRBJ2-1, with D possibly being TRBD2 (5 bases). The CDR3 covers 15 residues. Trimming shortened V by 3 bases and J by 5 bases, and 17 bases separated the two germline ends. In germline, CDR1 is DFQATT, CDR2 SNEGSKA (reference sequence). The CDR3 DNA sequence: TGCAGTGCTAGTTCGCCAGCGGATATTAACAATGAGCAGTTCTTC. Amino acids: CSASSPADINNEQFF.

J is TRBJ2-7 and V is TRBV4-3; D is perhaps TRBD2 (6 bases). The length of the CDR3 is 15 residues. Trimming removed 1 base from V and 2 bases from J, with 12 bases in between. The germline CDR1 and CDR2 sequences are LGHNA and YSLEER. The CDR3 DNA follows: TGCGCCAGCAGCCAAGTGTCCGGGGGAACCTACGAGCAGTACTTC. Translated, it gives CASSQVSGGTYEQYF.

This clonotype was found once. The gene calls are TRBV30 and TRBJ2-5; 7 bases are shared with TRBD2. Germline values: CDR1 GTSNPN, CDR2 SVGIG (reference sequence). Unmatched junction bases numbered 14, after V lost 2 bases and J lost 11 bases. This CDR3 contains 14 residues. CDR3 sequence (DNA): TGTGCCTGGAGTCCCCTAGCGGTTGAGGATGAGCAGTACTTC. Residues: CAWSPLAVEDEQYF.

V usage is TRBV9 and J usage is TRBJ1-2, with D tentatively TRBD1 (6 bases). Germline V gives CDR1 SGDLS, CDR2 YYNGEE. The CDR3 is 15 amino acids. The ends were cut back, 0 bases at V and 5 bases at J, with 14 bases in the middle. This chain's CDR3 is CASSVAPDSVYGYTF. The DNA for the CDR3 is TGTGCCAGCAGCGTAGCTCCGGACAGCGTTTATGGCTACACCTTC.